This T cell receptor (beta chain) was identified during a study of blood T cell repertoires in COVID-19. Across the study: From the United States, Italy and Spain came samples of acute and convalescent COVID-19.

The method was immunoSEQ multiplex PCR; TCRdb's version includes in-frame clones alone and lacks a portion of them. The sample yields roughly 260,000 clones, roughly 90% seen once. Trimming took off 6 bases at V and 0 bases at J, with 11 bases between the two ends. The CDR3 runs to 15 residues. The germline V gene has CDR1 MNHEY and CDR2 SVGAGI. V is TRBV6-5 and J is TRBJ1-4; possibly TRBD1 for D (5 bases). Sequencing was carried out using peripheral blood. The receptor's source is a woman in her twenties or thirties with COVID-19, enrolled during active disease. The CDR3 loop is CASRRDSATNEKLFF. The CDR3 DNA follows: TGTGCCAGCAGGCGAGACAGTGCAACTAATGAAAAACTGTTTTTT.